Below are 26 T cell receptor beta chains sequenced from a single sample in a study of blood T cell repertoires in COVID-19 (TCRdb year 2020). Library preparation used the immunoSEQ multiplex PCR assay. Sourced from immuneACCESS, this table was stored by TCRdb with only in-frame sequences that have V and J called. A share of the clones is absent; for the studies checked, an unresolved V gene accounts for under half, and the remainder has no known explanation. Within this sample are about 150,000 clones, with nearly 85% of them counted one time only. 40% to 55% of the sample lies in the top ten. Sequencing input: peripheral blood. These receptors came from a human donor in a cohort sampled during active COVID-19.

This chain uses TRBV19 with TRBJ1-1; D not certain. Trimming removed 1 base from V and 5 bases from J, with 8 bases in between. The CDR3 is 13 residues long. CDR1 LNHDA and CDR2 SQIVND come from the germline V gene (reference sequence). Here the CDR3 DNA reads TGTGCCAGTAGTATAGTGGCGGGAACTGAAGCTTTCTTT. Its protein product is CASSIVAGTEAFF.

The chain's CDR3 is CASSPAETSYNSPLHF. The CDR3 coding sequence is TGTGCCAGCTCACCAGCGGAGACCTCCTATAATTCACCCCTCCACTTT. V gene TRBV18 combines with J gene TRBJ1-6; unclear D gene. V shed 2 bases and J shed 0 bases, with 8 bases lying between them. Per germline, CDR1 KGHSH and CDR2 LQKENI. The length of the CDR3 is 16 residues.

The chain links TRBV6-5 to TRBJ2-3, with D unclear. CDR1 is MNHEY and CDR2 is SVGAGI in the germline V gene. The CDR3 length is 12 residues. V was shortened by 4 bases and J by 2 bases, with 4 bases between the two germline ends. The CDR3 DNA follows: TGTGCCAGCAGTTCCAACACAGATACGCAGTATTTT. It specifies CASSSNTDTQYF.

This rearrangement joins TRBV5-1 to TRBJ1-2; weak D call: TRBD1 (6 bases). The germline gives CDR1 SGHRS, CDR2 YFSETQ. The CDR3 is 13 amino acids. The V and J ends lost 5 bases and 1 base respectively, with 9 bases between them. The CDR3 loop reads CASRDSNNYGYTF. CDR3 coding DNA: TGCGCCAGCAGGGACAGTAATAACTATGGCTACACCTTC.

The chain has TRBV7-2 and TRBJ1-2; TRBD1 matches at 9 bases. The germline V gene has CDR1 SGHTA and CDR2 FQGNSA. Trimming at V came to 6 bases and at J to 8 bases, leaving 4 bases not matched to a gene. The CDR3 has 12 amino acids. Written as DNA, the CDR3 is TGTGCCAGCAGTTGGGACAGGGAGGGCTACACCTTC. Translating it yields CASSWDREGYTF. Based on the CDR3 plus reference TRBV7-2 and TRBJ1-2, the full variable domain is GAGVSQSPSNKVTEKGKDVELRCDPISGHTALYWYRQSLGQGLEFLIYFQGNSAPDKSGLPSDRFSAERTGGSVSTLTIQRTQQEDSAVYLCASSWDREGYTFGSGTRLTVV.

V and J are TRBV7-8 and TRBJ2-3; no definite D call. In germline, CDR1 is SGHVS, CDR2 FQNEAQ. V lost 4 bases and J lost 6, with 5 bases in between. The length of the CDR3 is 11 residues. The CDR3 here is CASSSLDTQYF. Written as DNA, the CDR3 is TGTGCCAGCAGCTCTTTGGATACGCAGTATTTT.

This clone was detected only a few times. The chain carries TRBV5-6 and TRBJ2-3; TRBD1 matches at 7 bases. The CDR3 has 15 amino acids. V trimming: 5 bases; J trimming: 7 bases; junction bases outside the gene matches: 13. Germline lookup yields CDR1 SGHDT and CDR2 YYEEEE. The CDR3, as DNA: TGTGCCAGCAGACCAGGACAGGAATCGGCCCATACGCAGTATTTT. Its protein product is CASRPGQESAHTQYF. The whole variable domain, remainder taken from reference TRBV5-6 and TRBJ2-3, is DAGVTQSPTHLIKTRGQQVTLRCSPKSGHDTVSWYQQALGQGPQFIFQYYEEEERQRGNFPDRFSGHQFPNYSSELNVNALLLGDSALYLCASRPGQESAHTQYFGPGTRLTVL.

This clone was detected ten times or more. The genes are TRBV29-1 and TRBJ2-1; 8 bases line up with TRBD2. CDR1 and CDR2 from the germline V gene are SQVTM and ANQGSEA. The CDR3 is 14 amino acids. The V and J ends lost 7 bases and 4 bases, in that order; junction bases with no gene match: 9. The CDR3, as DNA: TGCAGCGCCGGTAGGGGACTAGGGTACAATGAGCAGTTCTTC. This sequence encodes CSAGRGLGYNEQFF.

The rearrangement joins TRBV19 to TRBJ1-2; 7 nucleotides line up with TRBD1. CDR3 length: 17 amino acids. Trimming removed 3 bases from V and 4 bases from J; junction bases left unmatched: 14. Germline assignment: CDR1 LNHDA and CDR2 SQIVND (reference sequence). Here the CDR3 reads CASSILLGDRQAYGYTF. CDR3 nucleotides: TGTGCCAGTAGTATCCTATTGGGGGACAGACAAGCCTATGGCTACACCTTC.

This clone was detected ten times or more. The J gene is TRBJ2-1, the V gene TRBV11-3, with 10 bases matching TRBD2. Germline loops: CDR1 SGHNT, CDR2 YENEEA. The CDR3 totals 17 residues. V gave up 6 bases and J gave up 8 bases; unmatched junction bases: 16. CDR3 nucleotides: TGTGCCAGCAGTTCACAGTTGGTAGGAGCGGGAGGGGATGAGCAGTTCTTC. Amino acid sequence: CASSSQLVGAGGDEQFF.

The chain has TRBV5-5 and TRBJ2-3, with TRBD2 as a possible D gene (6 bases). V dropped 2 bases and J dropped 2 bases, with 12 bases sitting between them. The CDR3 length is 15 residues. Germline V CDR1 and CDR2: SGHKS, YYEKEE (reference sequence). The CDR3: CASSFSDYDTDTQYF. Written as DNA, the CDR3 is TGTGCCAGCAGCTTCTCGGACTATGACACAGATACGCAGTATTTT.

The CDR3 loop is CASSLNPPGLLTDTQYF. The CDR3 bases are TGTGCCAGCAGTCTCAATCCCCCAGGACTCCTCACAGATACGCAGTATTTT. V is TRBV27 and J is TRBJ2-3; the D gene is possibly TRBD2 (5 bases). The CDR3 sequence is 17 residues long. Trimming cost V 5 bases and J 2 bases, with 20 bases left between them. CDR1 is MNHEY, CDR2 SMNVEV, per germline (reference sequence).

The chain joins TRBV11-3 to TRBJ2-1, with TRBD1 identical over 9 bases. Germline lookup yields CDR1 SGHNT and CDR2 YENEEA. The CDR3 is made up of 16 amino acids. V was clipped by 3 bases and J by 4 bases; unmatched bases: 7. This CDR3 is CASSFPGQGIYNEQFF. In DNA form, the CDR3 reads TGTGCCAGCAGCTTCCCCGGACAGGGGATTTACAATGAGCAGTTCTTC. The full variable domain, rest sourced from reference TRBV11-3 and TRBJ2-1, is EAGVVQSPRYKIIEKKQPVAFWCNPISGHNTLYWYLQNLGQGPELLIRYENEEAVDDSQLPKDRFSAERLKGVDSTLKIQPAELGDSAVYLCASSFPGQGIYNEQFFGPGTRLTVL.

This sequence joins TRBV19 and TRBJ1-5, with a possible D match to TRBD1 (6 bases). The V gene's germline CDR1 is LNHDA and CDR2 SQIVND (reference sequence). V was clipped by 4 bases and J by 6 bases, with 13 bases between them. The CDR3 spans 14 residues. Here the CDR3 reads CASSTVSGVQPQHF. In nucleotides, the CDR3 is TGTGCCAGTAGTACCGTCTCAGGGGTTCAGCCCCAGCATTTT.

This sequence joins TRBV3-1 (or the pseudogene TRBV3-2) and TRBJ2-1; D perhaps matches TRBD2 (5 bases). This CDR3 spans 16 amino acids. V was trimmed by 3 bases and J by 6 bases, leaving 18 bases between them. CDR1 is LGHDT and CDR2 is YNNKEL in the germline V gene (reference sequence). The CDR3 coding sequence is TGTGCCAGCAGCCACGGCGGGCACGGCGGGCGCAATGAGCAGTTCTTC. Encoded protein: CASSHGGHGGRNEQFF.

The table lists this clone with a count of one. The V call is TRBV29-1, the J call TRBJ2-5; weak D call: TRBD2 (5 bases). Trimming pared 5 bases from V and 0 bases from J, leaving 16 bases between. The CDR3 length is 15 residues. Per the germline V gene, CDR1 is SQVTM and CDR2 is ANQGSEA. Written as DNA, the CDR3 is TGCAGCGTTTCCCGGCCTAGCCCCGACCAAGAGACCCAGTACTTC. It codes for CSVSRPSPDQETQYF.

The V and J genes are TRBV9 and TRBJ1-2; 7 nucleotides line up with TRBD1. Looked up from germline, CDR1 is SGDLS and CDR2 is YYNGEE. V trimming: 4 bases; J trimming: 7 bases; junction bases outside the gene matches: 7. There are 13 residues in the CDR3. CDR3 nucleotides: TGTGCCAGCAGCAGGGGACAGCCAGGTGGCTACACCTTC. Translated, it gives CASSRGQPGGYTF.

The chain combines TRBV5-4 with TRBJ1-4, with 9 bases identical to TRBD1. The CDR3 runs to 14 residues. V lost 4 bases, J lost 7 bases, and 5 bases stayed unmatched. Germline CDR1 reads SGHNT; CDR2 reads YYREEE (reference sequence). The CDR3 reads CASSRDRGIEKLFF. As DNA, the CDR3 is TGTGCCAGCAGCCGAGACAGGGGGATTGAAAAACTGTTTTTT. Supplemented by reference TRBV5-4 and TRBJ1-4, the full variable domain reads ETGVTQSPTHLIKTRGQQVTLRCSSQSGHNTVSWYQQALGQGPQFIFQYYREEENGRGNFPPRFSGLQFPNYSSELNVNALELDDSALYLCASSRDRGIEKLFFGSGTQLSVL.

V usage is TRBV27 and J usage is TRBJ1-2; 7 bases agree with TRBD1. CDR1 MNHEY and CDR2 SMNVEV come from the germline V gene (reference sequence). This CDR3 contains 14 residues. With 4 bases clipped from V and 1 base from J, the junction kept 3 bases outside the gene matches. CDR3 coding DNA: TGTGCCAGCAGTTGGGGACAGAGTAACTATGGCTACACCTTC. Amino acids: CASSWGQSNYGYTF.

This clone came up many times. The chain joins TRBV5-6 to TRBJ1-2, with a possible D match to TRBD1 (6 bases). The germline CDR1 and CDR2 sequences are SGHDT and YYEEEE. The CDR3 has 15 amino acids. Trimming stripped 3 bases from V and 4 bases from J, with 16 bases between. CDR3 nucleotide sequence: TGTGCCAGCAGCTCGGGGGGGCAACGCGGCTATGGCTACACCTTC. It translates to CASSSGGQRGYGYTF.

This sequence joins TRBV3-1 (or the pseudogene TRBV3-2) and TRBJ1-1; D might be TRBD1 (5 bases). The CDR3 consists of 14 residues. Trimming stripped 4 bases from V and 1 base from J, with 10 bases between. The V gene's germline CDR1 is LGHDT and CDR2 YNNKEL (reference sequence). CDR3 sequence reads: CASSPQAGNTEAFF. The DNA of the CDR3 is TGTGCCAGCAGCCCACAGGCCGGGAACACTGAAGCTTTCTTT.

To note about this clone: One end of the junction is discordant with germline, which a read error may explain. Other DNA sequences of this sample code for an identical CDR3. The chain has TRBV12-3 or TRBV12-4 and TRBJ1-5, with unresolved D. The CDR3 has 12 residues. CDR3 protein: CASSFSDQPQHF. The CDR3 bases are TGTGCCAGCAGTTTTAGCGATCAGCCCCAGCATTTT.

This clone was seen a few times. The chain couples TRBV11-2 to TRBJ1-6; the D gene is possibly TRBD1 (5 bases). This CDR3 has 16 residues. With 5 bases removed from V and 7 bases from J, the gap between germline ends came to 18 bases. CDR1 is SGHAT, CDR2 FQNNGV, per germline. CDR3 bases: TGTGCCAGCAGCACAAACCCCGGGGGAGCCAATTCACCCCTCCACTTT. Translated, it gives CASSTNPGGANSPLHF. The variable domain in full, completed from reference TRBV11-2 and TRBJ1-6, reads EAGVAQSPRYKIIEKRQSVAFWCNPISGHATLYWYQQILGQGPKLLIQFQNNGVVDDSQLPKDRFSAERLKGVDSTLKIQPAKLEDSAVYLCASSTNPGGANSPLHFGNGTRLTVT.

The chain is built from TRBV7-9 and TRBJ2-5; 8 bases map to TRBD1. Per the germline V gene, CDR1 is SEHNR and CDR2 is FQNEAQ (reference sequence). V shed 5 bases and J 2 bases; nucleotides not matched to a gene: 4. The length of the CDR3 is 14 residues. The CDR3 nucleotides are TGTGCCAGCAGCCCATGGACAGGGCAAGAGACCCAGTACTTC. Translating gives CASSPWTGQETQYF.

About this clone itself: The CDR3 ends on some other residue instead of the conserved phenylalanine or tryptophan, so this is likely a read error. The limits of the CDR3 on the DNA are not certain, so only TCRdb's listed CDR3 is given. The chain carries TRBV5-4 and TRBJ1-4; TRBD1, the D gene given by the table, was not confirmed from the DNA. The CDR3 is 12 amino acids in total, end residues counted. Per germline, CDR1 SGHNT and CDR2 YYREEE (reference sequence). CDR3 sequence: CASSYSLAKMFM.

The chain couples TRBV7-2 to TRBJ2-3; D possibly corresponds to TRBD2 (7 bases). The CDR3 length is 15 residues. The V end lost 7 bases, the J end lost 7 bases, and 21 bases lay between the germline ends. The germline CDR1 and CDR2 sequences are SGHTA and FQGNSA. The CDR3 bases are TGTGCCAGCAATCTGGGAGGGGGGGCATCAAATACGCAGTATTTT. This sequence encodes CASNLGGGASNTQYF. Supplemented by reference TRBV7-2 and TRBJ2-3, the full variable domain reads GAGVSQSPSNKVTEKGKDVELRCDPISGHTALYWYRQSLGQGLEFLIYFQGNSAPDKSGLPSDRFSAERTGGSVSTLTIQRTQQEDSAVYLCASNLGGGASNTQYFGPGTRLTVL.